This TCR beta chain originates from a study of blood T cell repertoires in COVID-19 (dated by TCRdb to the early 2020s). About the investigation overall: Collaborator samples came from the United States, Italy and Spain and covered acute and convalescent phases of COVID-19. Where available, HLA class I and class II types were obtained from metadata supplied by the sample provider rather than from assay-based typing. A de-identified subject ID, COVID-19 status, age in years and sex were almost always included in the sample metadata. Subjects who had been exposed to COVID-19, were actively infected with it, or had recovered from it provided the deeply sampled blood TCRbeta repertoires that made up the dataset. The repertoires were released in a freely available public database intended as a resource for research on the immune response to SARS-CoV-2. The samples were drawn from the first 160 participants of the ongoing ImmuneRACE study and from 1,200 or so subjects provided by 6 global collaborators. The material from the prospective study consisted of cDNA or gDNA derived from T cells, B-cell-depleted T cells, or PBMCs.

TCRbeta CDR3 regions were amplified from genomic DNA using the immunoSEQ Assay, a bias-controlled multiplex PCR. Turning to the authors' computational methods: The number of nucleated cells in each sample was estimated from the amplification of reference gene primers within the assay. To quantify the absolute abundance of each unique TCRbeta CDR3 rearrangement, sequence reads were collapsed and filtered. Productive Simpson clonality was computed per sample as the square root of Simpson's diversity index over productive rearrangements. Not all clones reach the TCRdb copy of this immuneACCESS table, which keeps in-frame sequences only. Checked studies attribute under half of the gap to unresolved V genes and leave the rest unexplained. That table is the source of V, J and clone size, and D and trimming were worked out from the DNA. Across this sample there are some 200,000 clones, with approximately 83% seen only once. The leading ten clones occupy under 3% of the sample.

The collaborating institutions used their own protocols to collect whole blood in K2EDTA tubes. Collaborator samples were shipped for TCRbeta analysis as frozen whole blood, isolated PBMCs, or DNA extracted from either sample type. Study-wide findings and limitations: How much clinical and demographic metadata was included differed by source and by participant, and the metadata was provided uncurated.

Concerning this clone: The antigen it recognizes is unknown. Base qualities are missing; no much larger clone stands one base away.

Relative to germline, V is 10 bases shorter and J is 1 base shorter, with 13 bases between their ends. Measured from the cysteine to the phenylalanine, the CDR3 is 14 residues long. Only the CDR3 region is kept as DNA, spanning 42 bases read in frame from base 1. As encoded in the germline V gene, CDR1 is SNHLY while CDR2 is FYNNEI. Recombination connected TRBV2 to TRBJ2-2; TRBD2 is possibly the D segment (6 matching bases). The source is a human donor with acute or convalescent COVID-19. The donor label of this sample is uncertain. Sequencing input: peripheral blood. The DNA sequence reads TGTGCCACACGGGGGACCAAGAACACCGGGGAGCTGTTTTTT. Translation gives CATRGTKNTGELFF. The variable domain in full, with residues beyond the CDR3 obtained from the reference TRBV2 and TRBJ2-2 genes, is EPEVTQTPSHQVTQMGQEVILRCVPISNHLYFYWYRQILGQKVEFLVSFYNNEISEKSEIFDDQFSVERPDGSNFTLKIRSTKLEDSAMYFCATRGTKNTGELFFGEGSRLTVL.